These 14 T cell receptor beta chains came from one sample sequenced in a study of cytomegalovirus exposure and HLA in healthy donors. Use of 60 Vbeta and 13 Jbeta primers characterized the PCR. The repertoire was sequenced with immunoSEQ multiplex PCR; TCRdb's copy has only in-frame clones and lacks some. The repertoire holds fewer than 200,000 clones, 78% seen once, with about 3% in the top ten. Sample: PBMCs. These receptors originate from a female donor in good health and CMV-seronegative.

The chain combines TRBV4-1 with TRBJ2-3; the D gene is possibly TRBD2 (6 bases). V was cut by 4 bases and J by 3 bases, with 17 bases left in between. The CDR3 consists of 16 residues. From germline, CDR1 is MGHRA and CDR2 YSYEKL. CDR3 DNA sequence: TGCGCCAGCAGCCGAGGGGACTTAGTGGGGACAGATACGCAGTATTTT. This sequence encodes CASSRGDLVGTDTQYF.

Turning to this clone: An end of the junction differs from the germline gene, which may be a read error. This CDR3 is CSSSLATGGNEKLFF. The CDR3 nucleotides are TGTTCCAGCAGCTTAGCGACAGGGGGCAACGAAAAACTGTTTTTT. The chain has TRBV7-9 and TRBJ1-4, with TRBD1 identical over 10 bases. Germline CDR1 is SEHNR and CDR2 is FQNEAQ (reference sequence). This CDR3 contains 15 residues. Full variable domain (outside the CDR3, taken from reference TRBV7-9 and TRBJ1-4): DTGVSQNPRHKITKRGQNVTFRCDPISEHNRLYWYRQTLGQGPEFLTYFQNEAQLEKSRLLSDRFSAERPKGSFSTLEIQRTEQGDSAMYLCSSSLATGGNEKLFFGSGTQLSVL.

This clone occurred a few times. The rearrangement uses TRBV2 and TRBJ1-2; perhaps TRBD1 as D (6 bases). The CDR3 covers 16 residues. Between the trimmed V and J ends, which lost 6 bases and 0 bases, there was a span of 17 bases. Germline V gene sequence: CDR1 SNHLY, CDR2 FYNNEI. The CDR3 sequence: CASRGTGIATNYGYTF. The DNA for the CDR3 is TGTGCCAGCAGGGGTACAGGGATAGCGACTAACTATGGCTACACCTTC.

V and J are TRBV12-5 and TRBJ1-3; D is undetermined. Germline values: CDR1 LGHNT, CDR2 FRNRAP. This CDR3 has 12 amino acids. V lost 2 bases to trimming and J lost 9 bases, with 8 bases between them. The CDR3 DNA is TGTGCTAGTGGTTTGACCAGAGGCACCATATATTTT. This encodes CASGLTRGTIYF.

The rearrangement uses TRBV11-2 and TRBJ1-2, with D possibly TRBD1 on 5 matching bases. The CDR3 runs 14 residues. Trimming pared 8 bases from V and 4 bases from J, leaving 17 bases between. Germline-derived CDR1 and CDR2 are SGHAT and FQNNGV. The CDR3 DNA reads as TGTGCCAGCTCATGGGGCAGGACAATCTATGGCTACACCTTC. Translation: CASSWGRTIYGYTF.

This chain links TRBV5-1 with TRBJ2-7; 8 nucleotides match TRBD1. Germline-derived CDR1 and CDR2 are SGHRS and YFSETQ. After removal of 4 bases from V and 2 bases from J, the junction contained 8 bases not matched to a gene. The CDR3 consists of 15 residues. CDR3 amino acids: CASSPGDRLTYEQYF. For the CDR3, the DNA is TGCGCCAGCAGCCCAGGGGACAGGCTAACCTACGAGCAGTACTTC. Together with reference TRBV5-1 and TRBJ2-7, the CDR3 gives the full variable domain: KAGVTQTPRYLIKTRGQQVTLSCSPISGHRSVSWYQQTPGQGLQFLFEYFSETQRNKGNFPGRFSGRQFSNSRSEMNVSTLELGDSALYLCASSPGDRLTYEQYFGPGTRLTVT.

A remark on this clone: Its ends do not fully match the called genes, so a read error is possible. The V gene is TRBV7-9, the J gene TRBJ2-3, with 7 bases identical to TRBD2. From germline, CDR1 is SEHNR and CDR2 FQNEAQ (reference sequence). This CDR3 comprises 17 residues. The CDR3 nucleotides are TGTTCCAGCAGCTTAGTGGGGGGGGGAGAACGCACAGATACGCAGTATTTT. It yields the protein CSSSLVGGGERTDTQYF. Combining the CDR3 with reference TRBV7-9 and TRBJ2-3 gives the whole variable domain DTGVSQNPRHKITKRGQNVTFRCDPISEHNRLYWYRQTLGQGPEFLTYFQNEAQLEKSRLLSDRFSAERPKGSFSTLEIQRTEQGDSAMYLCSSSLVGGGERTDTQYFGPGTRLTVL.

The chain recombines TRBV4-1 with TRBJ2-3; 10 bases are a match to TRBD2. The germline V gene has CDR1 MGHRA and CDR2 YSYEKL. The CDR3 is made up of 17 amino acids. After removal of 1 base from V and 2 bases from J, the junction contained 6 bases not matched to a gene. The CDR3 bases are TGCGCCAGCAGCCAAGGAGTTAGCGGGAGGTCCACAGATACGCAGTATTTT. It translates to CASSQGVSGRSTDTQYF.

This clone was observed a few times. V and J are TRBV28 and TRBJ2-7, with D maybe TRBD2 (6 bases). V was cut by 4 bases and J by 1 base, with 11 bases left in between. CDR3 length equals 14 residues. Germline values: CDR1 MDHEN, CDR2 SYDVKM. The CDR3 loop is CASSSIGTSYEQYF. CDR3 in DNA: TGTGCCAGCAGTTCCATCGGGACTTCCTACGAGCAGTACTTC.

The CDR3 region has the DNA TGTGCCAGCAGCCCTACGGGACTAGCGGGAGGGGATACGCAGTATTTT. This translates into CASSPTGLAGGDTQYF. J is TRBJ2-3 and V is TRBV2; 16 bases fit TRBD2. J lost 6 bases, V lost 6 bases, and 6 bases had no gene match. Germline values: CDR1 SNHLY, CDR2 FYNNEI. There are 16 residues in the CDR3.

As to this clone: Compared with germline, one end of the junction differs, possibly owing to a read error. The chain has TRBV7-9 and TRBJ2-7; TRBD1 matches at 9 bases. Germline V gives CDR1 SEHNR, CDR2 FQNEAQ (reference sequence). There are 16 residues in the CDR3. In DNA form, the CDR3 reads TGTTCCAGCAGCTTAGTGCACGGGACAGGGAACTACGAGCAGTACTTC. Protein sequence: CSSSLVHGTGNYEQYF.

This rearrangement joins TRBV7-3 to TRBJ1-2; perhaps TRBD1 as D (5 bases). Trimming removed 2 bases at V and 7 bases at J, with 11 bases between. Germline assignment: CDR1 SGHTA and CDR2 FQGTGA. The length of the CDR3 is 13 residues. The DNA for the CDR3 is TGTGCCAGCAGCTTACCCGGAGGGGTTGGCTACACCTTC. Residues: CASSLPGGVGYTF. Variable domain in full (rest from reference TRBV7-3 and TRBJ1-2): GAGVSQTPSNKVTEKGKYVELRCDPISGHTALYWYRQSLGQGPEFLIYFQGTGAADDSGLPNDRFFAVRPEGSVSTLKIQRTERGDSAVYLCASSLPGGVGYTFGSGTRLTVV.

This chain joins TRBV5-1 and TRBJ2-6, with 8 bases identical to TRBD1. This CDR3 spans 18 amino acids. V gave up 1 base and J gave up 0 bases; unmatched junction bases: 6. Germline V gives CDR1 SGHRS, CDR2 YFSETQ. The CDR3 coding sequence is TGCGCCAGCAGCTTGTCGGGGACAGGTAACTCTGGGGCCAACGTCCTGACTTTC. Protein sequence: CASSLSGTGNSGANVLTF.

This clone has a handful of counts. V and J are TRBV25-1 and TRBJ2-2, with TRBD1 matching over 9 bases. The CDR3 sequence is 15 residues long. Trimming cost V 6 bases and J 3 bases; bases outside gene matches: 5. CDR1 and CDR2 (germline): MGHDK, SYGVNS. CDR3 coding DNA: TGTGCCAGCAGGGGGACAGGGTCATACACCGGGGAGCTGTTTTTT. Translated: CASRGTGSYTGELFF.